This T cell receptor (beta chain) derives from a study of tumor-infiltrating lymphocytes in primary liver carcinoma. Study-level points and caveats: Tumors reached a significantly greater top-250-clone fraction than blood did (p = 0.039). Just about 7.5-25% of leading clones were found in every one of five regions. Tumor-blood pairs (like tumor-adjacent pairs) overlapped less than tumor region pairs did.

Making TCR beta cDNA involved roughly 0.55 ug total RNA and a constant-region primer. Slightly modified ARM-PCR with three nested multiplex PCR rounds yielded TCR beta libraries. Researchers ran the first two PCR rounds for ten to eleven cycles each with TRBV1-TRBV30 forward primers and a C-beta reverse primer. Each CDR3 protein is one row after TCRdb ran MiXCR on the multiplex PCR reads. The sample gives 30,000 to 40,000 distinct CDR3 sequences, nearly 75% of which show up once; 15% to 20% is in the top ten. The CDR3 covers 14 residues. Looked up from germline, CDR1 is MDHEN and CDR2 is SYDVKM. V was cut by 5 bases and J by 2 bases, with 11 bases left in between. Co-extracting RNA and DNA was done with roughly 17-33 mg of unsorted bulk tissue as input. Patients had primary liver carcinoma treated by surgical resection. This clonotype was seen at least ten times. Its specificity is not known.

The sequencing input was liver tumor tissue from sampling region 4. As for subset: tumor region T4, right-lateral pole. The V and J genes are TRBV28 and TRBJ2-3; D is uncertain. This clonotype originated in a man aged 40-50 years with primary liver carcinoma and hepatitis B virus infection. CDR3 nucleotides: TGTGCCAGCAGTAAGTCGGTGGTCACAGATACGCAGTATTTT. Protein: CASSKSVVTDTQYF.